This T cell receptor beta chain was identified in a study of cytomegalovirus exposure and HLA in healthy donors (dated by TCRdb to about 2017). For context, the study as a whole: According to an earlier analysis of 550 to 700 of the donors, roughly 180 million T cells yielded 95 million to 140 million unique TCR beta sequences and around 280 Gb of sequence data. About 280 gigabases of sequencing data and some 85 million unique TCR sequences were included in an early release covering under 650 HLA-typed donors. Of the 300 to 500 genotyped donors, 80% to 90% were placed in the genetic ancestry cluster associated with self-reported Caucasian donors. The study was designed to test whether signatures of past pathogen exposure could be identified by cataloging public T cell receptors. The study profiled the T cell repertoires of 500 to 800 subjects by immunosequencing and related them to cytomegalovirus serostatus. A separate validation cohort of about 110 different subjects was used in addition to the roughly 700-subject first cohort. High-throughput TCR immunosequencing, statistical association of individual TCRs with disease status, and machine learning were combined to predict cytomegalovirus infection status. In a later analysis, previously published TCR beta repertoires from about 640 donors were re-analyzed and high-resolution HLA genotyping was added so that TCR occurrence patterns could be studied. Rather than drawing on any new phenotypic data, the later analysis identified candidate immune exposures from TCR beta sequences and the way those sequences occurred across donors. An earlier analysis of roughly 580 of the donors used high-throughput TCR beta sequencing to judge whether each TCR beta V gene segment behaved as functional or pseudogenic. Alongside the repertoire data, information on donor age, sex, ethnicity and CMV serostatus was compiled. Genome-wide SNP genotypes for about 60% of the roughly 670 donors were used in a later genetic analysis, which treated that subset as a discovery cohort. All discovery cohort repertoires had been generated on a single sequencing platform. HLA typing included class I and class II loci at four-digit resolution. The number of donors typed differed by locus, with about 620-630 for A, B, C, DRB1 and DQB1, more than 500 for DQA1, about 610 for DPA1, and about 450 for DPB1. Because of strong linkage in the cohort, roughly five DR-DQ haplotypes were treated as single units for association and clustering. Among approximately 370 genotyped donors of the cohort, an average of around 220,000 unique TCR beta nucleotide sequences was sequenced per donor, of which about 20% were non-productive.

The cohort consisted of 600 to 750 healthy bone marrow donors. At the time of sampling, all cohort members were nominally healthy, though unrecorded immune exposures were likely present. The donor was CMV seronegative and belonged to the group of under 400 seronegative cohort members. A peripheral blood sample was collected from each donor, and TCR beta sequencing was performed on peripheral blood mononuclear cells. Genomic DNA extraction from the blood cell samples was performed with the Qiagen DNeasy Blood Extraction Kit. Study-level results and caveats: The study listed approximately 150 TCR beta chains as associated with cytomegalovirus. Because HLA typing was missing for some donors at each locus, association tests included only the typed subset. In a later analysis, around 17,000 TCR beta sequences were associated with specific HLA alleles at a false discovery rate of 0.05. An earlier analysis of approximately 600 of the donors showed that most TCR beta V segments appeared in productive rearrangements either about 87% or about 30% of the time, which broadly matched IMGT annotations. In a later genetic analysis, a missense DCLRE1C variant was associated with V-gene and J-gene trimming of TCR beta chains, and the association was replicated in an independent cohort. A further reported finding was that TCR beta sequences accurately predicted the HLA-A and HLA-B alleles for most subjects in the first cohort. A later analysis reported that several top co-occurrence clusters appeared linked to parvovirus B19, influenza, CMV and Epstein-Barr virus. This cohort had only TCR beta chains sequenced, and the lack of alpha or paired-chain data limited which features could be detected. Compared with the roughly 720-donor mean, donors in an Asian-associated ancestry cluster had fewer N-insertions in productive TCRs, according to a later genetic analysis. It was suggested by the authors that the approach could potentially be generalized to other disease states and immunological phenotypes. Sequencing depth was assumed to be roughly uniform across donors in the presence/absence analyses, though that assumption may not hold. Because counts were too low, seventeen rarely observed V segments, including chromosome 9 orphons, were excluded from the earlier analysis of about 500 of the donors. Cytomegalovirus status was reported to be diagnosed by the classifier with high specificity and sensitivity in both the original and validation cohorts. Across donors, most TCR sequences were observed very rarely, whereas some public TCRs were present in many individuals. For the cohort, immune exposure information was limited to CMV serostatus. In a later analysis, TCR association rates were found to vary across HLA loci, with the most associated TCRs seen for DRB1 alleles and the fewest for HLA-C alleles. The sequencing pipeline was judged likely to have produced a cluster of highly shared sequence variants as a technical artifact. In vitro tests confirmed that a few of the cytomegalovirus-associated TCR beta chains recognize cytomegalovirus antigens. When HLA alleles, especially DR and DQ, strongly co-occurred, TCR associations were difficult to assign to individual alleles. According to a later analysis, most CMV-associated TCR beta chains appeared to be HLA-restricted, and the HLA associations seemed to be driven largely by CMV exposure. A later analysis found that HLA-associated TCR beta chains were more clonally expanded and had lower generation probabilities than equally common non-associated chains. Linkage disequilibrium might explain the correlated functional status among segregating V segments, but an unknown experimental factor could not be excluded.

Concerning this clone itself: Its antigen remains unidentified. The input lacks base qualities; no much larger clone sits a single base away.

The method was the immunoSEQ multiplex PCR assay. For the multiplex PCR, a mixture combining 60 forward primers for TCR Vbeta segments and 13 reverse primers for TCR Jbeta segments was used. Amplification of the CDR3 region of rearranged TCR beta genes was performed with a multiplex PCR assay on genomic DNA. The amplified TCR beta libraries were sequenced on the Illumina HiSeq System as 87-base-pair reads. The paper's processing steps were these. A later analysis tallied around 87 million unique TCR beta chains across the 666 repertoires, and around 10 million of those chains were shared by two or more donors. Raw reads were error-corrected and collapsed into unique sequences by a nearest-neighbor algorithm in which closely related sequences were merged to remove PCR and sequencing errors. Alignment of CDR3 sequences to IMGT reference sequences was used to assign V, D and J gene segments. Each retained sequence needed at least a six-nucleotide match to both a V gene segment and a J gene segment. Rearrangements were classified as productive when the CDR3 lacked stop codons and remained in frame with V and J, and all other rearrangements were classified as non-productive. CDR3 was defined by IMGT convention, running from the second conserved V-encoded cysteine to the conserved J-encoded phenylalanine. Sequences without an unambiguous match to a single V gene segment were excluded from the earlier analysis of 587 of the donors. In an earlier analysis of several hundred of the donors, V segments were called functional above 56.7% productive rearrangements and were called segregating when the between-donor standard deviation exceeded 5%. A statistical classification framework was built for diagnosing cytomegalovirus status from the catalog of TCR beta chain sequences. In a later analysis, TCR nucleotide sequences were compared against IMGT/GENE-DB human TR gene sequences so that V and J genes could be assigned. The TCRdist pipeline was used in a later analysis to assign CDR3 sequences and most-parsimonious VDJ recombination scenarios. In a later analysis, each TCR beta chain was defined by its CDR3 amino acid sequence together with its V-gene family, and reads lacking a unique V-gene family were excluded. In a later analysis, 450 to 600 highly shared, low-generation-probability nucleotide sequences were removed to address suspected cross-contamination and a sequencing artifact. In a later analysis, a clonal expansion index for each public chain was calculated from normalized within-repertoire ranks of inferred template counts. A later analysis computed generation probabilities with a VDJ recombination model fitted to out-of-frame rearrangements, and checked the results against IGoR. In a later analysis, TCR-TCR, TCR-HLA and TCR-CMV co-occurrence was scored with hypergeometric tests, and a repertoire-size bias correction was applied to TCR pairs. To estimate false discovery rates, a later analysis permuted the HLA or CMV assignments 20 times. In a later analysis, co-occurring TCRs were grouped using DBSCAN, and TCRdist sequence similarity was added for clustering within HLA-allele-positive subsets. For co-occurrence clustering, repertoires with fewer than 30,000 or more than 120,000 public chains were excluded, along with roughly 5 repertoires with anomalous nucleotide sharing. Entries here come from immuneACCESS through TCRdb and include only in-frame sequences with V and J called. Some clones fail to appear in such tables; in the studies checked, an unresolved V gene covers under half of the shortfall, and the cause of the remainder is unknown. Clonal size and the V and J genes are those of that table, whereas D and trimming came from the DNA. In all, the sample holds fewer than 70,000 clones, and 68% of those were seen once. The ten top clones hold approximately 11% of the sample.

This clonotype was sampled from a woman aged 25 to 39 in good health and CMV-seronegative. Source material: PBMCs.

Here the CDR3 is given as CSVDPGYYGYTF. The DNA sequence reads TGCAGCGTTGATCCCGGGTATTATGGCTACACCTTC. The chain couples TRBV29-1 to TRBJ1-2, with the D gene too uncertain to name. V loses 3 bases of germline sequence and J loses 5 bases, and the interval between the two ends is 10 bases. Inclusive of the bounding cysteine and phenylalanine, the CDR3 is 12 residues long. Of all the DNA, just the CDR3 is kept, 36 bases in frame from base 1. The germline V gene gives CDR1 as SQVTM and CDR2 as ANQGSEA.